This T cell receptor beta chain was recorded in a study of blood T cells in healthy people across ages. Study-wide findings and caveats: The study found more naive CD4+ cells and higher diversity in long-lived than aged donors. CMV infection status of these donors was not known. TCR beta diversity per million T cells fell roughly linearly with age.

The CDR3 contains 14 residues. V gave up 6 bases and J gave up 3 bases, with 16 bases separating them. The germline V gene has CDR1 SGDLS and CDR2 YYNGEE. PBMCs were isolated at a quantity of at least 6 million per sample. Regarding this clonotype: Its cognate antigen is unknown.

Primers used in a second PCR of about 7 to 12 cycles were a sample-barcoded 5' primer and a J-beta primer mix. TCRdb recomputed calls from the 5' RACE reads with MiXCR, one row per CDR3 protein. The profile shows 1.4 million to 1.5 million distinct CDR3 sequences, 42% of them singletons. This chain connects TRBV9 to TRBJ2-7; weak D call: TRBD1 (5 bases). This TCR was sampled from a woman under 30 in good health. Sequences were obtained from blood. Here the CDR3 reads CASNPAGSGYEQYF. The CDR3 DNA follows: TGTGCCAGCAATCCAGCAGGGTCGGGCTACGAGCAGTACTTC.